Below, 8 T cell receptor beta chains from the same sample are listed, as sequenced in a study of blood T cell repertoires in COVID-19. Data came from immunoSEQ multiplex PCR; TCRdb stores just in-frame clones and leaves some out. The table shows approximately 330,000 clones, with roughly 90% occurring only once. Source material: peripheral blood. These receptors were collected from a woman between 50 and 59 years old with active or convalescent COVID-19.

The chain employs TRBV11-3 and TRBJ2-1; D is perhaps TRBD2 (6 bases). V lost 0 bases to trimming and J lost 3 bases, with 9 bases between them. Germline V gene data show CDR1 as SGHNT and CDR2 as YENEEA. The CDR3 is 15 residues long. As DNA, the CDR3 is TGTGCCAGCAGCTTAGAGGCTAGCGACTACAATGAGCAGTTCTTC. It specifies CASSLEASDYNEQFF.

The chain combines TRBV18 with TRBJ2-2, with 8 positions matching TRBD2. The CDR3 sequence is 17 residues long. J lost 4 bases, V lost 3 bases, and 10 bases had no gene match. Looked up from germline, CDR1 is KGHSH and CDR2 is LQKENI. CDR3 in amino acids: CASSPRAGAVSTGELFF. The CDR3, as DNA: TGTGCCAGCTCACCCCGAGCGGGGGCCGTCTCCACCGGGGAGCTGTTTTTT.

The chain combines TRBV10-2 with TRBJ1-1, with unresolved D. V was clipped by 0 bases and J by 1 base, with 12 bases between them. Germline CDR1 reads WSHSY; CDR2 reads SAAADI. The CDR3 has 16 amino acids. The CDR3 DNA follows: TGCGCCAGCAGTGAGTCGATAAATGCCAGGAACACTGAAGCTTTCTTT. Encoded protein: CASSESINARNTEAFF.

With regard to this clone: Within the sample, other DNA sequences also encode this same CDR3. CDR3 residues: CASLGEPQGTQHF. The CDR3, as DNA: TGCGCCAGCCTTGGGGAGCCTCAGGGGACCCAGCATTTT. The rearrangement links TRBV10-1 to TRBJ1-5; D perhaps matches TRBD1 (6 bases). CDR1 is WNHNN and CDR2 is SYGVQD in the germline V gene (reference sequence). The length of the CDR3 is 13 residues. The V end lost 8 bases, the J end lost 11 bases, and 19 bases lay between the germline ends.

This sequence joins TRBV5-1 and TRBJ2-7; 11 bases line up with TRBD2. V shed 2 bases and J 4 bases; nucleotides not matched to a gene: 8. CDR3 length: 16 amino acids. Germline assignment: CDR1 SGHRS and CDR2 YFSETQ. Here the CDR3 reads CASSLQPGTSGYEQYF. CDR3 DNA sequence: TGCGCCAGCAGCTTACAACCTGGGACTAGCGGTTACGAGCAGTACTTC.

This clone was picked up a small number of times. The CDR3 is CAWSSENSPLHF. The CDR3 region has the DNA TGTGCCTGGAGTTCTGAGAATTCACCCCTCCACTTT. The V gene is TRBV30, the J gene TRBJ1-6; D unclear. Germline-derived CDR1 and CDR2 are GTSNPN and SVGIG (reference sequence). The length of the CDR3 is 12 residues. V lost 2 bases to trimming and J lost 7 bases, with 6 bases between them.

For the CDR3, the DNA is TGTGCCAGCAGCCCTCGGGGGACAGGGTCGTTTGGAAACACCATATATTTT. Residues: CASSPRGTGSFGNTIYF. This sequence joins TRBV3-1 (or the pseudogene TRBV3-2) and TRBJ1-3; 9 bases line up with TRBD1. Germline V CDR1 and CDR2: LGHDT, YNNKEL (reference sequence). CDR3 length: 17 amino acids. V was pared by 4 bases and J by 3 bases, with 10 bases of the junction left unmatched.

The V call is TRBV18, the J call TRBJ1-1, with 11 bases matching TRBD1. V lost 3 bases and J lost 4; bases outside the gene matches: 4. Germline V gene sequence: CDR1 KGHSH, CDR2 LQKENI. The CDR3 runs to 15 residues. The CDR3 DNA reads TGTGCCAGCTCACCCCGGACAGGGGGCGGCACTGAAGCTTTCTTT. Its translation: CASSPRTGGGTEAFF.